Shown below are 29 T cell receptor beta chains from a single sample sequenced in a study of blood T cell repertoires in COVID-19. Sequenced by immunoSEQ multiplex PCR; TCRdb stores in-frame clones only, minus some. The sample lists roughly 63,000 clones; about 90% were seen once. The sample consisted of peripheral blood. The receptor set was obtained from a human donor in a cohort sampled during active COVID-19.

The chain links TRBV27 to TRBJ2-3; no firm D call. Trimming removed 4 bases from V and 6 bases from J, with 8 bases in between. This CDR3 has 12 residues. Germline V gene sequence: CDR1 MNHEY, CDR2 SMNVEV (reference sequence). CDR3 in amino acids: CASSSWPDTQYF. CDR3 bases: TGTGCCAGCAGTTCCTGGCCCGATACGCAGTATTTT.

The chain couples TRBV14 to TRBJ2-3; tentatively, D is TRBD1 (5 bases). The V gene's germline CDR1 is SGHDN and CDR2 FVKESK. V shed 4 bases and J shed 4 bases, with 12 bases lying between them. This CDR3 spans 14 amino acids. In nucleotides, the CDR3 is TGTGCCAGCAGCCCCCGGCAGGGCGCAGATACGCAGTATTTT. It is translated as CASSPRQGADTQYF.

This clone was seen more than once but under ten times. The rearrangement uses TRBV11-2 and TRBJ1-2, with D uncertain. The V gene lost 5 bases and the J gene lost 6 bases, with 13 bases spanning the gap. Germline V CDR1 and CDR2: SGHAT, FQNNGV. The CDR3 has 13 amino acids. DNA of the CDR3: TGTGCCAGCAGCGTCTTTGGGAGGAATGGCTACACCTTC. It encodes CASSVFGRNGYTF.

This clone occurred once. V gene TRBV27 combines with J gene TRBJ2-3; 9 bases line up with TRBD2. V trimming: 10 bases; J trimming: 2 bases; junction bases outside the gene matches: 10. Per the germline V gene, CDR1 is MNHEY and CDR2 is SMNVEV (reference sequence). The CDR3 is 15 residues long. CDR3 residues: CATLEAGGPTDTQYF. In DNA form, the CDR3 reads TGTGCCACCCTTGAGGCGGGAGGGCCCACAGATACGCAGTATTTT.

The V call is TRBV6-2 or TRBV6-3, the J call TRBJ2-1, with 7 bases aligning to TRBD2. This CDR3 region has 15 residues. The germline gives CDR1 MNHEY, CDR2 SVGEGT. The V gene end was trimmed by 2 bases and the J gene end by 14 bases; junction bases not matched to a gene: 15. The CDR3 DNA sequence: TGTGCCAGCAGTTACGCTGGACTAGGCTCGTTTTTCGAGTTCTTC. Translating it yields CASSYAGLGSFFEFF.

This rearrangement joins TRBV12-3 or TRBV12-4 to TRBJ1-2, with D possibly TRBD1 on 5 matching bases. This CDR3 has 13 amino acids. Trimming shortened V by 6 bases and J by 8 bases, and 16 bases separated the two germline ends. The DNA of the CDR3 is TGTGCCAGCAGCCGGGGGGGATCTTGGGGCTACACCTTC. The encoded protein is CASSRGGSWGYTF.

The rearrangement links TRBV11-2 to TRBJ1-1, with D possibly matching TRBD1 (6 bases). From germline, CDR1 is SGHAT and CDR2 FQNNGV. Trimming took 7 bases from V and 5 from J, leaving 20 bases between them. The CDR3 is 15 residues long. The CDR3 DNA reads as TGTGCCAGCACCCCAGTTCGGGGGGCGAAGACTGAAGCTTTCTTT. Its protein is CASTPVRGAKTEAFF.

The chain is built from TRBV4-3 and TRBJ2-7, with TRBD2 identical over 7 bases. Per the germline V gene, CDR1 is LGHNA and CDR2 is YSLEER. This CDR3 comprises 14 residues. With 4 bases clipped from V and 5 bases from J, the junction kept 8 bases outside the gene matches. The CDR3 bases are TGCGCCAGCAGCCGGTCTAGCGGAGGTAACGAGCAGTACTTC. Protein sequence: CASSRSSGGNEQYF.

DNA of the CDR3: TGTGCTTCGTTATCGGGAGGGGGTCGCTATGGCTACACCTTC. Protein: CASLSGGGRYGYTF. This chain links TRBV28 with TRBJ1-2, with D perhaps TRBD1 (6 bases). The CDR3 runs 14 residues. Germline V gene lookup returns CDR1 MDHEN and CDR2 SYDVKM.

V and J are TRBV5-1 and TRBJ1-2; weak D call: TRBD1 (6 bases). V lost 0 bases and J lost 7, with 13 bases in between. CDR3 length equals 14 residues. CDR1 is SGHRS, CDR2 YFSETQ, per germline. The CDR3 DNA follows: TGCGCCAGCAGCTTGGCCGGGAGGGGGAGTGGCTACACCTTC. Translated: CASSLAGRGSGYTF.

CDR3 loop: CAISEQPGQSNEQFF. Here the CDR3 DNA reads TGTGCCATCAGTGAACAACCGGGACAGAGCAATGAGCAGTTCTTC. This rearrangement joins TRBV10-3 to TRBJ2-1, with 7 bases that match TRBD1. CDR3 length equals 15 residues. Unmatched junction bases numbered 8, after V lost 3 bases and J lost 6 bases. Germline CDR1 is ENHRY and CDR2 is SYGVKD.

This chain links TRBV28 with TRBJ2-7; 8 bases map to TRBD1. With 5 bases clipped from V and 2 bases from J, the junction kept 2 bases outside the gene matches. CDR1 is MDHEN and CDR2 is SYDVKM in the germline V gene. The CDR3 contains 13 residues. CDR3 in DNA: TGTGCCAGCAGTGGACAGGGAACCTACGAGCAGTACTTC. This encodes CASSGQGTYEQYF.

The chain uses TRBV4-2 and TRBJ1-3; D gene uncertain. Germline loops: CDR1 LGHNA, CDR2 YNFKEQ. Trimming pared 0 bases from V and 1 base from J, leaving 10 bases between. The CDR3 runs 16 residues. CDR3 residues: CASSQDSHKSGNTIYF. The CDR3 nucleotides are TGTGCCAGCAGCCAAGACAGTCATAAATCTGGAAACACCATATATTTT.

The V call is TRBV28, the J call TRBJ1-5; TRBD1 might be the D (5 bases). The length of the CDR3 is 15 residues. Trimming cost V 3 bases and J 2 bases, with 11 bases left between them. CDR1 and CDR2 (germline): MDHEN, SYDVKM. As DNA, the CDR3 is TGTGCCAGCAGTTTCAGGGCGACGGGCAATCAGCCCCAGCATTTT. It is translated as CASSFRATGNQPQHF.

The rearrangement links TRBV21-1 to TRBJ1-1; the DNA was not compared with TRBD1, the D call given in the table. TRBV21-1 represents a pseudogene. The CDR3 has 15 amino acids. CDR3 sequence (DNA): TGTGCCAGCGGTACGGGACACAACATGAACACTGAAGCTTTCTTT. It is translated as CASGTGHNMNTEAFF.

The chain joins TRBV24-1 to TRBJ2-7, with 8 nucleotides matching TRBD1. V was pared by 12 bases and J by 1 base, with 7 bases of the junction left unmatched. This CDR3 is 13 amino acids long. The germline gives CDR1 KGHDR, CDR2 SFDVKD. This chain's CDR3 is CAVGGQGSYEQYF. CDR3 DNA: TGTGCCGTCGGTGGACAGGGTTCCTACGAGCAGTACTTC.

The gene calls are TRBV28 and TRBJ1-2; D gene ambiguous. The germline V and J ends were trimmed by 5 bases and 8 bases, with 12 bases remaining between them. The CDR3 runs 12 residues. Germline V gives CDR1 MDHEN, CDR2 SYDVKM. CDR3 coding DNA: TGTGCCAGCAGTCCATCGCTGGGCGGCTACACCTTC. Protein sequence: CASSPSLGGYTF.

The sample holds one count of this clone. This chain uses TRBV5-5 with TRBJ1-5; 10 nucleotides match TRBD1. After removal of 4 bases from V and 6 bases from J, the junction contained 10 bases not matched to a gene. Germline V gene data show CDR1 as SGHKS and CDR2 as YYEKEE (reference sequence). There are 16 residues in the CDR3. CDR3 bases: TGTGCCAGCAGCCAGAAGTCGACAGGGGGCGGTCAGCCCCAGCATTTT. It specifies CASSQKSTGGGQPQHF. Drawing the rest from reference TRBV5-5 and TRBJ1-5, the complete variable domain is DAGVTQSPTHLIKTRGQQVTLRCSPISGHKSVSWYQQVLGQGPQFIFQYYEKEERGRGNFPDRFSARQFPNYSSELNVNALLLGDSALYLCASSQKSTGGGQPQHFGDGTRLSIL.

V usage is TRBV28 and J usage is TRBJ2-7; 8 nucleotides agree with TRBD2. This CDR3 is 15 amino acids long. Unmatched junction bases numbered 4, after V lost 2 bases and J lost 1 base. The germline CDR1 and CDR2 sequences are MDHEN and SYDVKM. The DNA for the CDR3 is TGTGCCAGCAGTTTAGTGACTAGCGCGTCCTACGAGCAGTACTTC. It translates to CASSLVTSASYEQYF. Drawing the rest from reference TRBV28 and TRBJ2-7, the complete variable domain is DVKVTQSSRYLVKRTGEKVFLECVQDMDHENMFWYRQDPGLGLRLIYFSYDVKMKEKGDIPEGYSVSREKKERFSLILESASTNQTSMYLCASSLVTSASYEQYFGPGTRLTVT.

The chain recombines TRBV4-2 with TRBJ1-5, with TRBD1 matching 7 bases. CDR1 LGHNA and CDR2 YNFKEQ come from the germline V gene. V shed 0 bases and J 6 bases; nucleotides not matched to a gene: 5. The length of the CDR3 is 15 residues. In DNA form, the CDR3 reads TGTGCCAGCAGCCAAGAGAGCAGGGACAGTCAGCCCCAGCATTTT. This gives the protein CASSQESRDSQPQHF.

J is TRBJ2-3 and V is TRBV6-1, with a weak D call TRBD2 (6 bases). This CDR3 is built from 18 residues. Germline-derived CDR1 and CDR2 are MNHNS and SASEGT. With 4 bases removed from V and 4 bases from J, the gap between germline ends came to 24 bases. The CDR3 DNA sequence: TGTGCCAGCAGTGTACTCCGCTCACTAGCTAACTTTGCAGATACGCAGTATTTT. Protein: CASSVLRSLANFADTQYF.

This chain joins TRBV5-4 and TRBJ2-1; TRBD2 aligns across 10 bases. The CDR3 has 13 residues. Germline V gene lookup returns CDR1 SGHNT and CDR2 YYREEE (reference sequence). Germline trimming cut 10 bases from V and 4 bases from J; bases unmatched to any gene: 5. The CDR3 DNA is TGTGCCTCAGCGGGGGGGGCATACAATGAGCAGTTCTTC. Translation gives CASAGGAYNEQFF.

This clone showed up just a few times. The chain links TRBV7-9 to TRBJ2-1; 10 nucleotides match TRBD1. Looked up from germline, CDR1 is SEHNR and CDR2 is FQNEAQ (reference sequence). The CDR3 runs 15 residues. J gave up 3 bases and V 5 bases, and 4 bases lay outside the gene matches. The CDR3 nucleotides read TGTGCCAGCAGCCTTGGACAGGGGGACTACAATGAGCAGTTCTTC. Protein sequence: CASSLGQGDYNEQFF.

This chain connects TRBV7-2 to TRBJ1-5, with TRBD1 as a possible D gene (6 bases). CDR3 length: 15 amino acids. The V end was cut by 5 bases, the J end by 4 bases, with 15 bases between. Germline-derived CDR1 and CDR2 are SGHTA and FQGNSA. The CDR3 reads CASSPGQIPNQPQHF. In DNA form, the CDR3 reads TGTGCCAGCAGCCCGGGACAAATACCGAATCAGCCCCAGCATTTT.

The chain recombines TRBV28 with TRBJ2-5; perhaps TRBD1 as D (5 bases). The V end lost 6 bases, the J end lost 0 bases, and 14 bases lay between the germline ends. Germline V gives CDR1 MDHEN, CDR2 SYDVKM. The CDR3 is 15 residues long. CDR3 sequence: CASSLANRYQETQYF. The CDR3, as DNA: TGTGCCAGCAGCCTCGCGAACAGGTACCAAGAGACCCAGTACTTC.

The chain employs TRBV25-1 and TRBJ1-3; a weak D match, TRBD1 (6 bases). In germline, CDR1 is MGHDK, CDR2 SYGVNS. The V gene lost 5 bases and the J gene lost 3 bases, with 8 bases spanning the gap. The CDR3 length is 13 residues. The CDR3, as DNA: TGTGCCAGCAGTTGGACAGATGGAAACACCATATATTTT. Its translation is CASSWTDGNTIYF. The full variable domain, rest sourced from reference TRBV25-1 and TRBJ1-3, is EADIYQTPRYLVIGTGKKITLECSQTMGHDKMYWYQQDPGMELHLIHYSYGVNSTEKGDLSSESTVSRIRTEHFPLTLESARPSHTSQYLCASSWTDGNTIYFGEGSWLTVV.

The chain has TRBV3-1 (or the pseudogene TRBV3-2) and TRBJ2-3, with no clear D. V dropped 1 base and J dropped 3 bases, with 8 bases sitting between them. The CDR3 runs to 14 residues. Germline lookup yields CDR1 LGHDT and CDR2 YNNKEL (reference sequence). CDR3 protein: CASSQGYGTDTQYF. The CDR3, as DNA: TGTGCCAGCAGCCAAGGGTACGGGACAGATACGCAGTATTTT.

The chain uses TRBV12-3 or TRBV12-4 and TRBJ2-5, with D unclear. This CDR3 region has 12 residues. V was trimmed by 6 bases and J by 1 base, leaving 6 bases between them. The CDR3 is CASSFLQETQYF. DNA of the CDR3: TGTGCCAGCAGCTTCCTCCAAGAGACCCAGTACTTC.

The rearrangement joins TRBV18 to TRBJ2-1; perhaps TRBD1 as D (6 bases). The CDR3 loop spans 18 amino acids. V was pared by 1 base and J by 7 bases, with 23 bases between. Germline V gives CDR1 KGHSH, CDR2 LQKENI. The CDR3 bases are TGTGCCAGCTCACCACGAATCGTTACAGGGTCCGGTGGGAATGAGCAGTTCTTC. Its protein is CASSPRIVTGSGGNEQFF.